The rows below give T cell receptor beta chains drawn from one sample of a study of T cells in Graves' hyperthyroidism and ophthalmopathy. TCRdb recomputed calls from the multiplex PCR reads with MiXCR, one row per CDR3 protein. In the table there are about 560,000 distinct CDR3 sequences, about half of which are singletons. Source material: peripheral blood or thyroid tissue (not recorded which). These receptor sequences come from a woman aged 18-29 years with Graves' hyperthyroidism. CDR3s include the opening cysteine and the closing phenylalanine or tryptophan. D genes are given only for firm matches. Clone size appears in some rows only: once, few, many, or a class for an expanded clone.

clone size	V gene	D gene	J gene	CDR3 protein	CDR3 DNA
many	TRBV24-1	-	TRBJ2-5	CATSDLRDGQETQYF	TGTGCCACCAGTGATTTGCGAGACGGCCAAGAGACCCAGTACTTC
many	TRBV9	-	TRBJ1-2	CASTKGPLITF	TGTGCCAGCACAAAGGGCCCGTTAATAACCTTC
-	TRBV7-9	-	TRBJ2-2	CASSFPAGSGELFF	TGTGCCAGCAGCTTCCCGGCGGGGTCTGGGGAGCTGTTTTTT
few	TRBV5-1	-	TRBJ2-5	CASGKLATGEETQYF	TGCGCCAGCGGCAAACTAGCAACAGGTGAAGAGACCCAGTACTTC
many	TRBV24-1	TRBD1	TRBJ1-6	CATRPGQGNSPLHF	TGTGCCACCAGGCCGGGACAGGGGAATTCACCCCTCCACTTT
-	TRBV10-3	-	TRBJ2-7	CASSEEGGSSTYEQYF	TGTGCCAGCAGTGAAGAGGGCGGCAGCTCCACCTACGAGCAGTACTTC
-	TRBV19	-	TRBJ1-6	CASNVNRDNSPLHF	TGTGCCAGTAACGTAAACAGGGATAATTCACCCCTCCACTTT
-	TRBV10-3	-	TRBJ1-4	CAIKGGDGEKLFF	TGTGCCATCAAGGGCGGGGATGGTGAAAAACTGTTTTTT
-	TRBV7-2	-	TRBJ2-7	CASSQSGDGQYF	TGTGCCAGCAGCCAGAGTGGGGACGGGCAGTACTTC
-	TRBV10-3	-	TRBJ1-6	CASSPRVGGRSPLHF	TGTGCCAGCAGTCCTCGAGTCGGGGGGCGGTCACCCCTCCACTTT
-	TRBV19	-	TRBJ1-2	CASSIYFSDYGYTF	TGTGCCAGTAGTATCTATTTTTCGGACTATGGCTACACCTTC
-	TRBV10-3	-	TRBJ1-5	CVISEGVGGQPQQF	TGTGTCATCAGTGAGGGCGTCGGGGGTCAGCCCCAGCAATTT
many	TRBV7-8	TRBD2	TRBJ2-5	CASSLAGGLGETQYF	TGTGCCAGCAGCTTAGCGGGAGGGTTGGGAGAGACCCAGTACTTC
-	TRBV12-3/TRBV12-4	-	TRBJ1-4	CASSLADSRGEKLFF	TGTGCCAGCAGTTTAGCCGACAGCCGGGGCGAAAAACTGTTTTTT
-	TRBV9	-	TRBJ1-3	CASSVEGYDGNTIYF	TGTGCCAGCAGCGTAGAGGGATACGACGGAAACACCATATATTTT
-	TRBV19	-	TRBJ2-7	CASRETGPSGEQYF	TGTGCCAGTCGGGAAACAGGCCCCTCGGGGGAGCAGTACTTC
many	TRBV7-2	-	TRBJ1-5	CASSVGSLWPQHF	TGTGCCAGCAGCGTAGGAAGCTTGTGGCCCCAGCATTTT
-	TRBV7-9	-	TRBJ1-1	CASSITGNGGPNTEAFF	TGTGCCAGCAGCATAACTGGCAACGGGGGGCCGAACACTGAAGCTTTCTTT
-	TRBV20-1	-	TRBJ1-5	CSARIAGAQQRNQPQHF	TGCAGTGCTAGAATCGCAGGGGCCCAGCAACGCAATCAGCCCCAGCATTTT
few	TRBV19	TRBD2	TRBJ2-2	CASTAAGAPGELFF	TGTGCCAGTACGGCAGCGGGAGCCCCCGGGGAGCTGTTTTTT
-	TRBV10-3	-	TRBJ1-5	CANRSQFLSNQPQHF	TGTGCCAACAGATCACAGTTCCTTAGCAATCAGCCCCAGCATTTT
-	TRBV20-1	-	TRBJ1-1	CSARDLVRAEAFF	TGCAGTGCTAGAGATCTAGTCCGCGCTGAAGCTTTCTTT
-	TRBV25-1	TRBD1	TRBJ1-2	CARGRDGTGAGYTF	TGTGCTAGAGGTCGGGATGGGACAGGGGCGGGCTACACCTTC
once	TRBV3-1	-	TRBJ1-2	CASSEVAGTGGRGYGYTF	TGTGCCAGCAGCGAAGTGGCGGGAACTGGGGGACGTGGCTATGGCTACACCTTC
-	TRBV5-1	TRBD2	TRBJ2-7	CAGSLAGRASEQYF	TGCGCCGGCAGCTTGGCAGGGAGGGCCTCCGAGCAGTACTTC
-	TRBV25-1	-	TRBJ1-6	CASSSVGGLASPLHF	TGTGCCAGCAGTTCGGTGGGGGGCCTTGCTTCACCCCTCCACTTT
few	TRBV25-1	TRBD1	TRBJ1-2	CASSEYSGTGNYGYTF	TGTGCCAGCAGTGAATATTCCGGGACAGGGAACTATGGCTACACCTTC
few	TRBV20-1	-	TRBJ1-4	CSAGPTGGEKLFF	TGCAGTGCTGGACCCACTGGCGGTGAAAAACTGTTTTTT
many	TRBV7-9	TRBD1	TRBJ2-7	CASSSRTGGHEQYF	TGTGCCAGCAGCTCTCGGACAGGGGGCCACGAGCAGTACTTC
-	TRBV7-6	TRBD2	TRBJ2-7	CASSLDRGGRGQYF	TGTGCCAGCAGCTTAGATCGGGGGGGGCGCGGGCAGTACTTC
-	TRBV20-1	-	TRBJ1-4	CSARGLRDEKLFF	TGCAGTGCTAGAGGACTTCGGGACGAAAAACTGTTTTTT
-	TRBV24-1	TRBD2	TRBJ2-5	CATSEGGTSVQETQYF	TGTGCCACCAGTGAGGGGGGGACTAGCGTACAAGAGACCCAGTACTTC
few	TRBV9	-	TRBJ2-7	CASSVARMASTYEQYF	TGTGCCAGCAGCGTAGCAAGGATGGCCTCCACCTACGAGCAGTACTTC
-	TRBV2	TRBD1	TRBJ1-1	CASSAWGRGRGTEAFF	TGTGCCAGCAGCGCGTGGGGCAGGGGGCGAGGCACTGAAGCTTTCTTT
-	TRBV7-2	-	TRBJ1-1	CASSLAVGNTEALF	TGTGCCAGCAGCTTGGCGGTTGGGAACACTGAAGCTCTCTTT
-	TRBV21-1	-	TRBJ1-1	CASSTGDRGFFLTEAFF	TGTGCCAGCAGCACGGGGGACAGGGGGTTTTTCCTCACTGAAGCTTTCTTT